A single sample gave rise to the 6 T cell receptor beta chains below, sequenced in a study of shared clonotypes between healthy human individuals. Sequenced by immunoSEQ multiplex PCR; TCRdb stores in-frame clones only, minus some. The table includes some 900,000 clones, about three quarters detected once. Sequencing was carried out using memory CD4+ T cells sorted from blood. Subset defined: CD45RA-negative fraction. Receptor source: a man aged 18 to 35 in good health.

V and J are TRBV20-1 and TRBJ1-2, with D hard to call. The germline gives CDR1 DFQATT, CDR2 SNEGSKA (reference sequence). The CDR3 length is 11 residues. V was shortened by 6 bases and J by 4 bases, with 9 bases between the two germline ends. The CDR3 DNA reads as TGCAGTGCCGCTCTAATCTATGGCTACACCTTC. It yields the protein CSAALIYGYTF.

The chain carries TRBV7-2 and TRBJ2-1, with 12 bases identical to TRBD2. V shed 4 bases and J 0 bases; nucleotides not matched to a gene: 4. Germline CDR1 reads SGHTA; CDR2 reads FQGNSA. The CDR3 length is 17 residues. CDR3 nucleotides: TGTGCCAGCAGCTCTAGCGGGGGGGCCTTCTCCTACAATGAGCAGTTCTTC. Translated, it gives CASSSSGGAFSYNEQFF. The entire variable domain, with the rest obtained from reference TRBV7-2 and TRBJ2-1, is as follows: GAGVSQSPSNKVTEKGKDVELRCDPISGHTALYWYRQSLGQGLEFLIYFQGNSAPDKSGLPSDRFSAERTGGSVSTLTIQRTQQEDSAVYLCASSSSGGAFSYNEQFFGPGTRLTVL.

This chain links TRBV2 with TRBJ1-5; no clear D. Germline values: CDR1 SNHLY, CDR2 FYNNEI. The CDR3 consists of 15 residues. Trimming cost V 6 bases and J 6 bases, with 18 bases left between them. CDR3 protein: CASSSDPVSGQPQHF. For the CDR3, the DNA is TGTGCCAGCAGCTCGGACCCCGTTTCCGGTCAGCCCCAGCATTTT.

This chain joins TRBV5-1 and TRBJ2-1; 11 positions match TRBD1. This CDR3 comprises 17 residues. Per germline, CDR1 SGHRS and CDR2 YFSETQ. The V segment lost 4 bases and the J segment 9 bases; nucleotides outside the gene matches: 15. The CDR3 DNA reads TGCGCCAGCAGCCCGGGAGGGACAGGGGGAGGTCTTGCTGAGCAGTTCTTC. Its translation: CASSPGGTGGGLAEQFF.

The V and J genes are TRBV2 and TRBJ2-3; no clear D. The V gene's germline CDR1 is SNHLY and CDR2 FYNNEI. The CDR3 extends over 13 amino acids. The V gene lost 1 base and the J gene lost 7 bases, with 9 bases spanning the gap. The CDR3 DNA follows: TGTGCCAGCAGTGAAGTTCGGGCCTATACGCAGTATTTT. The encoded protein is CASSEVRAYTQYF.

In the case of this clone: Distinct nucleotide sequences in the sample also encode this CDR3. The V gene is TRBV19, the J gene TRBJ1-5, with 9 bases lining up with TRBD1. CDR3 length equals 14 residues. CDR1 and CDR2 from the germline V gene are LNHDA and SQIVND (reference sequence). DNA for the CDR3: TGTGCATCCCGAGGACAGGGGTACAATCAGCCCCAGCATTTT. This encodes CASRGQGYNQPQHF.